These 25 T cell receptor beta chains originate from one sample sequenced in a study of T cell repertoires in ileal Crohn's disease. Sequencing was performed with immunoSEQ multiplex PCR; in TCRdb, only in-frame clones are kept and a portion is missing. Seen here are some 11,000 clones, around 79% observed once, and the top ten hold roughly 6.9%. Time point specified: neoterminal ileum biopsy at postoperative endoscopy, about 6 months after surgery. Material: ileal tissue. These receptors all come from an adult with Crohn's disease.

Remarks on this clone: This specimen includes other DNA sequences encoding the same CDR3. CDR3 nucleotide sequence: TGTGCCAGCAGAGGGGGCGGAAATGGCTACACCTTC. Protein sequence: CASRGGGNGYTF. The V and J genes are TRBV2 and TRBJ1-2, with 7 bases matching TRBD1. The CDR3 loop spans 12 amino acids. The ends lost 6 bases at V and 6 bases at J; junction bases unmatched: 4. Germline V gives CDR1 SNHLY, CDR2 FYNNEI.

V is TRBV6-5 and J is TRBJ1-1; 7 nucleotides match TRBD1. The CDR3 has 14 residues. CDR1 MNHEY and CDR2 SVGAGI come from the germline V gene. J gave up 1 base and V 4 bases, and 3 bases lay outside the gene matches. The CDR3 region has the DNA TGTGCCAGCAGTTCGGGACAGCCGAACACTGAAGCTTTCTTT. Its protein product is CASSSGQPNTEAFF.

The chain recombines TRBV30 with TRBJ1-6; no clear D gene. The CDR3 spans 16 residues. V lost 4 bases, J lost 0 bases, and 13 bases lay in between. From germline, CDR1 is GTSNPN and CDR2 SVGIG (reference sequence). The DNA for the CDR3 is TGTGCCTGGAACGGGTGGTTGAGCTCCTATAATTCACCCCTCCACTTT. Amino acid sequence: CAWNGWLSSYNSPLHF.

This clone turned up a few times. The CDR3 sequence: CASSLSQSGNTIYF. In DNA, the CDR3 is TGTGCCAGCAGTTTGTCACAATCTGGAAACACCATATATTTT. The chain carries TRBV6-6 and TRBJ1-3; D is ambiguous. V was pared by 4 bases and J by 1 base, with 8 bases between. This CDR3 comprises 14 residues. Germline CDR1 is MNHNY and CDR2 is SVGAGI (reference sequence).

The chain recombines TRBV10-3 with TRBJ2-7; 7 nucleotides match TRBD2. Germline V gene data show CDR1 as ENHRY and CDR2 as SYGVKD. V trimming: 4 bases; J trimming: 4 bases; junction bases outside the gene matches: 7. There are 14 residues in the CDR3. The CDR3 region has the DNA TGTGCCATCAGTGGGGAGGGAGAAGGGTACGAGCAGTACTTC. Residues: CAISGEGEGYEQYF.

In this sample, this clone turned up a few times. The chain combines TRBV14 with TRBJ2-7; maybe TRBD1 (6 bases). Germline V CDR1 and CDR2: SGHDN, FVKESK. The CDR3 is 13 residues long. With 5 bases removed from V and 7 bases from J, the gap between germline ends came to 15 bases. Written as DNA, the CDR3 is TGTGCCAGCAGCTTTACAGGGTTGGGTGAGCAGTACTTC. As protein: CASSFTGLGEQYF.

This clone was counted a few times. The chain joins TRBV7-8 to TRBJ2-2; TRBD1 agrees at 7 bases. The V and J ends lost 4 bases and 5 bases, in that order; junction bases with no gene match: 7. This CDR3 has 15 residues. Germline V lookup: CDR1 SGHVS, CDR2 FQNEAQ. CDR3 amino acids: CASSSRQGGTGELFF. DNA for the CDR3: TGTGCCAGCAGCTCCCGACAGGGCGGTACCGGGGAGCTGTTTTTT. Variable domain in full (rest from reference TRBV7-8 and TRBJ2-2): GAGVSQSPRYKVAKRGQDVALRCDPISGHVSLFWYQQALGQGPEFLTYFQNEAQLDKSGLPSDRFFAERPEGSVSTLKIQRTQQEDSAVYLCASSSRQGGTGELFFGEGSRLTVL.

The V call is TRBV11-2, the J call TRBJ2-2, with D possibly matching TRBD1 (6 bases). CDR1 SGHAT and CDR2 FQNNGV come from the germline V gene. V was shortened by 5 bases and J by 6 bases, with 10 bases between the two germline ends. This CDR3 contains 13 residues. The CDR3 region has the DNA TGTGCCAGCAGCAGGGGGTTCCCCGGGGAGCTGTTTTTT. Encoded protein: CASSRGFPGELFF.

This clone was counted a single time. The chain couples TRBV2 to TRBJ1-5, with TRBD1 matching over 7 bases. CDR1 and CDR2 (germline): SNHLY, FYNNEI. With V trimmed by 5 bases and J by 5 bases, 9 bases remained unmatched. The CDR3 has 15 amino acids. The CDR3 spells CASSRTGLRDQPQHF. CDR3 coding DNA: TGTGCCAGCAGTCGGACAGGCCTAAGGGATCAGCCCCAGCATTTT.

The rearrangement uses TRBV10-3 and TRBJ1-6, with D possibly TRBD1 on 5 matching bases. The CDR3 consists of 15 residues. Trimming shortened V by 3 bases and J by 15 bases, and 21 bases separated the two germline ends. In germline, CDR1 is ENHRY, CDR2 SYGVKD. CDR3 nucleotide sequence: TGTGCCATCAGTGATAGTACAGGATCTTATAACCTCCTCCACTTT. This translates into CAISDSTGSYNLLHF.

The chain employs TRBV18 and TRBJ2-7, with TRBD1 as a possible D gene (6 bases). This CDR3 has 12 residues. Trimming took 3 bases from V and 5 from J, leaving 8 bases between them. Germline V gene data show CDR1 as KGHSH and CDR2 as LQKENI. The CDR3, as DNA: TGTGCCAGCTCACCGAACAGGGACGAGCAGTACTTC. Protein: CASSPNRDEQYF.

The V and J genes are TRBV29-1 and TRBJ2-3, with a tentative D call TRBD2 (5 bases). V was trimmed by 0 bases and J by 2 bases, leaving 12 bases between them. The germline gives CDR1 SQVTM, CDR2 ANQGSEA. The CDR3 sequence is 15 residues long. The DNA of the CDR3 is TGCAGCGTTGAAGATAGAAGCGGATCCACAGATACGCAGTATTTT. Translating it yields CSVEDRSGSTDTQYF.

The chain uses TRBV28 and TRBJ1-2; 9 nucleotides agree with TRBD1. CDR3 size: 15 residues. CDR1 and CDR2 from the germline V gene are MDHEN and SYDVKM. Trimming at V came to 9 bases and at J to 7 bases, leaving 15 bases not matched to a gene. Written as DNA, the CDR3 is TGTGCCAGTAGTAGAACAGGGGGCGCGAGGAGTGGCTACACCTTC. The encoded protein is CASSRTGGARSGYTF.

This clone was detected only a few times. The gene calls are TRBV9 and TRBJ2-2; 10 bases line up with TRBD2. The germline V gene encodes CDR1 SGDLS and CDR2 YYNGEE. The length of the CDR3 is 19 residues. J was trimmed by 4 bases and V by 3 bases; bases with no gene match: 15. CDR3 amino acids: CASSGTGTSDLPSTGELFF. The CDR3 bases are TGTGCCAGCAGCGGTACCGGGACTAGCGATTTGCCGAGCACCGGGGAGCTGTTTTTT.

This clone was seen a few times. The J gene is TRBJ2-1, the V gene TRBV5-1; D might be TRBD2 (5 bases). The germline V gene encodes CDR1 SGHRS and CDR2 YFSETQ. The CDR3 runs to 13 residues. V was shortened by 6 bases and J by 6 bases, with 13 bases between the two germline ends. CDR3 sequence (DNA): TGCGCCAGCACCCCTAGCAGCAGCAATGAGCAGTTCTTC. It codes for CASTPSSSNEQFF.

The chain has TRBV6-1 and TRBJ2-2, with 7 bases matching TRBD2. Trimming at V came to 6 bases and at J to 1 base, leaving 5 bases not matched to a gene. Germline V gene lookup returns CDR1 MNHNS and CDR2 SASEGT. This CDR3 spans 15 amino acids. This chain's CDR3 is CASRGIAGNTGELFF. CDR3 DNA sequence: TGTGCCAGCAGGGGGATAGCGGGGAACACCGGGGAGCTGTTTTTT.

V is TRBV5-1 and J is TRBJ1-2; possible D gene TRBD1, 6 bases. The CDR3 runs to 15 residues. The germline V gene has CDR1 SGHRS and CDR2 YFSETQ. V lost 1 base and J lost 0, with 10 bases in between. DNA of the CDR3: TGCGCCAGCAGCTTGACAGGGTTTTCTAACTATGGCTACACCTTC. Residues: CASSLTGFSNYGYTF. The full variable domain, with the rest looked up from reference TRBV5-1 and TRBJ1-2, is KAGVTQTPRYLIKTRGQQVTLSCSPISGHRSVSWYQQTPGQGLQFLFEYFSETQRNKGNFPGRFSGRQFSNSRSEMNVSTLELGDSALYLCASSLTGFSNYGYTFGSGTRLTVV.

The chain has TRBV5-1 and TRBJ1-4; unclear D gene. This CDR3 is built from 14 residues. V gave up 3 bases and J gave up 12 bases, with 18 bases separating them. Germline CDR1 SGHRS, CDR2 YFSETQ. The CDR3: CASSSPASTGELFF. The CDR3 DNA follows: TGCGCCAGCAGCTCGCCGGCCTCGACGGGAGAACTGTTTTTT.

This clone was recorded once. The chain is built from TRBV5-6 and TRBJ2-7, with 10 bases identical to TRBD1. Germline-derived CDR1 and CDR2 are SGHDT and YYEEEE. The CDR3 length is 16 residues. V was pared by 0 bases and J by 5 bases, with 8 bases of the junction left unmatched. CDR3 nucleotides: TGTGCCAGCAGCTTGGGGGTGGGACAGGGGTCCCACGAGCAGTACTTC. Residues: CASSLGVGQGSHEQYF. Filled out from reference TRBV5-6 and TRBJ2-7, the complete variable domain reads DAGVTQSPTHLIKTRGQQVTLRCSPKSGHDTVSWYQQALGQGPQFIFQYYEEEERQRGNFPDRFSGHQFPNYSSELNVNALLLGDSALYLCASSLGVGQGSHEQYFGPGTRLTVT.

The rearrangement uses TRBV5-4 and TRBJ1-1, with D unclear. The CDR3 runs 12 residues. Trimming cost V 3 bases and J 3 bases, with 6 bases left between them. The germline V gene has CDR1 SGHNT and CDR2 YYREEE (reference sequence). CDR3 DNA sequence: TGTGCCAGCAGCTACGGGGACACTGAAGCTTTCTTT. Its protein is CASSYGDTEAFF. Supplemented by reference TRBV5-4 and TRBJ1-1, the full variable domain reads ETGVTQSPTHLIKTRGQQVTLRCSSQSGHNTVSWYQQALGQGPQFIFQYYREEENGRGNFPPRFSGLQFPNYSSELNVNALELDDSALYLCASSYGDTEAFFGQGTRLTVV.

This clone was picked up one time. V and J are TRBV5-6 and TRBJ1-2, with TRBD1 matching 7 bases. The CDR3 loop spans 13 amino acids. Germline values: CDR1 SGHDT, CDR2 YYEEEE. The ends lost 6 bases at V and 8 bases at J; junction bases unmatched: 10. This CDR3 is CASIPRGRGGYTF. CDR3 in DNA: TGTGCCAGCATCCCGAGGGGGCGGGGAGGCTACACCTTC.

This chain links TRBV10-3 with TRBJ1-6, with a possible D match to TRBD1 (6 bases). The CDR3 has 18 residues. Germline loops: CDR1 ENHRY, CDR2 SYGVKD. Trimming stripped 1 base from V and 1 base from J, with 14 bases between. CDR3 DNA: TGTGCCATCAGTGAGTTCCGGGACACTAGGTCCTATAATTCACCCCTCCACTTT. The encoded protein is CAISEFRDTRSYNSPLHF.

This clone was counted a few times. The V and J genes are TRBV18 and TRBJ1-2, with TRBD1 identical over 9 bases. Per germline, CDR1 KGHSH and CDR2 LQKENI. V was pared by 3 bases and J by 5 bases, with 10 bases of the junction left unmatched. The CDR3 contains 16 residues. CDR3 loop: CASSPGQGDYGYGYTF. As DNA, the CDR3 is TGTGCCAGCTCACCGGGACAGGGAGATTACGGTTATGGCTACACCTTC.

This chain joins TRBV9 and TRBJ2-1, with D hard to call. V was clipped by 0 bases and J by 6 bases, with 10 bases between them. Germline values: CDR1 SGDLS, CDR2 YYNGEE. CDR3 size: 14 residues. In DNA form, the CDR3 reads TGTGCCAGCAGCGTAGCTAGTCGGTTCAATGAGCAGTTCTTC. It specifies CASSVASRFNEQFF.

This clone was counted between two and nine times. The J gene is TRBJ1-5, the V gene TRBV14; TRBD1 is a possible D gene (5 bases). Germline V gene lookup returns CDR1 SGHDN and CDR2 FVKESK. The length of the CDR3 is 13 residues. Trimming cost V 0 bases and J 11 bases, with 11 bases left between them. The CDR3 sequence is CASSQEEGAAQHF. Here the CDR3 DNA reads TGTGCCAGCAGCCAAGAAGAAGGGGCGGCCCAGCATTTT.